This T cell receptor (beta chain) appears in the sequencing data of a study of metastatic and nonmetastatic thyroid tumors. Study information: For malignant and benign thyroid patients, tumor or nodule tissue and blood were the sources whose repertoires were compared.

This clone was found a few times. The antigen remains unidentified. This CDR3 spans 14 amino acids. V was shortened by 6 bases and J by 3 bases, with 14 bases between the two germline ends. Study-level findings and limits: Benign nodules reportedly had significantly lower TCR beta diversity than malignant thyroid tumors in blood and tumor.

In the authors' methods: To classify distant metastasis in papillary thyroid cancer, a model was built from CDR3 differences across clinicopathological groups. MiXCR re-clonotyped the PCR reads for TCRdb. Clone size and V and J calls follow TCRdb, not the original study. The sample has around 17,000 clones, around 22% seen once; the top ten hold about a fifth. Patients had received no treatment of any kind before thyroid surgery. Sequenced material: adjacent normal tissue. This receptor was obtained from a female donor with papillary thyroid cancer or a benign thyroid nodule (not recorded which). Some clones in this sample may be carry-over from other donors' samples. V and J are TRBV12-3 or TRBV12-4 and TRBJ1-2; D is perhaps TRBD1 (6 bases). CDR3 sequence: CASSYRVGHYGYTF. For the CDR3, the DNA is TGTGCCAGCAGCTACAGGGTTGGGCACTATGGCTACACCTTC.